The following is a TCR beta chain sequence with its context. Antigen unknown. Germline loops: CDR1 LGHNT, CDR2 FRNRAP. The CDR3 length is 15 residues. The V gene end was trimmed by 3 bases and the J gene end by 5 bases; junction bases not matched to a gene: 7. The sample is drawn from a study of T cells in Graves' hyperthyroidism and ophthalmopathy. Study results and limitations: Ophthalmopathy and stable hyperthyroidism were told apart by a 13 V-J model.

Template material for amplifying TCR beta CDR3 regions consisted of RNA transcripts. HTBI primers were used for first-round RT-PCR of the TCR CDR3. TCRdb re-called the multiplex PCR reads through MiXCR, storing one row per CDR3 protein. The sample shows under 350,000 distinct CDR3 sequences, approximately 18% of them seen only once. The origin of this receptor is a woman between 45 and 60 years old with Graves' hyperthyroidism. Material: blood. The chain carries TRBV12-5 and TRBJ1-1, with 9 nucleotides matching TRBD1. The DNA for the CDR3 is TGTGCTAGTGGTTTTTACCCGACAGGGGGGACTGAAGCTTTCTTT. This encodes CASGFYPTGGTEAFF. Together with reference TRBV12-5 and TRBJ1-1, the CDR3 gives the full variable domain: DARVTQTPRHKVTEMGQEVTMRCQPILGHNTVFWYRQTMMQGLELLAYFRNRAPLDDSGMPKDRFSAEMPDATLATLKIQPSEPRDSAVYFCASGFYPTGGTEAFFGQGTRLTVV.